This TCR beta chain stems from a study of T cell responses to AZD1222 COVID-19 vaccine. Profiling relied on immunoSEQ multiplex PCR, and the TCRdb table lists in-frame clones only, not all of them. The sample has more than 130,000 clones, roughly nine tenths seen once. Trimming shortened V by 5 bases and J by 2 bases, and 13 bases separated the two germline ends. Germline CDR1 reads SGHVS; CDR2 reads FQNEAQ. The CDR3 has 15 amino acids. Study conclusions and caveats: Clonal diversity was possibly underestimated; the donors were predominantly white British and more often female. The peak T cell response came first, and repertoires were sampled only after it. At 160-218 and 743-854, vaccine-associated CD4 TCRs were dominant, and they spanned spike.

About this clone: Its antigen remains unknown.

V usage is TRBV7-8 and J usage is TRBJ2-1; TRBD2 might be the D (5 bases). The origin of this receptor is an adult in good health. The sequences come from peripheral blood, collected on day 0 of AZD1222 vaccination. The CDR3 spells CASSPSGGTYNEQFF. DNA for the CDR3: TGTGCCAGCAGCCCAAGCGGTGGGACCTACAATGAGCAGTTCTTC.